Below, 7 T cell receptor beta chains from the same sample are listed, as sequenced in a study of spatial heterogeneity in lung cancer. Time point meaning: blood at routine non-recurrence follow-up after resection. The sequenced material consisted of unsorted whole RNA from tumor, nontumor lung or frozen PBMC. TCRdb reanalysed the 5' RACE reads using MiXCR and keeps one entry per CDR3 protein. The profile shows about 52,000 distinct CDR3 sequences, roughly 7.4% of them singletons. This specimen was PBMCs, taken at follow-up. Receptor source: a female donor with early-stage non-small cell lung cancer.

Many counts were recorded for this clonotype. This chain joins TRBV20-1 and TRBJ1-4; unclear D gene. V was shortened by 1 base and J by 8 bases, with 14 bases between the two germline ends. Germline loops: CDR1 DFQATT, CDR2 SNEGSKA (reference sequence). The CDR3 is made up of 14 amino acids. CDR3 coding DNA: TGCAGTGCTAGAGTATCGGGGTTTGCGGAAAAACTGTTTTTT. Amino acids: CSARVSGFAEKLFF.

This clonotype was seen ten or more times. V gene TRBV6-2 or TRBV6-3 combines with J gene TRBJ2-3; possibly TRBD2 for D (6 bases). Germline V gene lookup returns CDR1 MNHEY and CDR2 SVGEGT. The CDR3 spans 13 residues. V lost 5 bases and J 1 base, leaving 7 bases between the germline ends. Here the CDR3 reads CASSTGGTDTQYF. The CDR3 bases are TGTGCCAGCAGTACGGGGGGCACAGATACGCAGTATTTT.

V and J are TRBV18 and TRBJ2-3, with 7 bases matching TRBD1. Germline V lookup: CDR1 KGHSH, CDR2 LQKENI. The CDR3 has 14 amino acids. V shed 2 bases and J 6 bases; nucleotides not matched to a gene: 5. The CDR3 spells CASSPERTGDTQYF. The CDR3 DNA reads as TGTGCCAGCTCACCAGAACGGACAGGCGATACGCAGTATTTT.

This clonotype occurred many times. The rearrangement links TRBV20-1 to TRBJ1-2; a possible D gene is TRBD1 (6 bases). The CDR3 extends over 13 amino acids. Germline CDR1 DFQATT, CDR2 SNEGSKA (reference sequence). The V gene lost 0 bases and the J gene lost 6 bases, with 11 bases spanning the gap. The CDR3 loop is CSARDRQGHGYTF. The CDR3 DNA reads as TGCAGTGCTAGAGATAGGCAGGGGCATGGCTACACCTTC.

This clonotype was found many times. The V and J genes are TRBV7-9 and TRBJ2-5; D might be TRBD2 (5 bases). V was cut by 5 bases and J by 5 bases, with 18 bases left in between. The CDR3 has 15 residues. Germline V CDR1 and CDR2: SEHNR, FQNEAQ (reference sequence). In DNA, the CDR3 is TGTGCCAGCAGCGGTGCCGGGGAGATGTGGGAGACCCAGTACTTC. Amino acid sequence: CASSGAGEMWETQYF.

V gene TRBV7-9 combines with J gene TRBJ2-5; tentative D call: TRBD2 (6 bases). Trimming cost V 5 bases and J 0 bases, with 16 bases left between them. CDR3 length equals 16 residues. The germline V gene has CDR1 SEHNR and CDR2 FQNEAQ (reference sequence). Here the CDR3 reads CASSPPGGANQETQYF. CDR3 DNA: TGTGCCAGCAGCCCACCCGGCGGGGCCAACCAAGAGACCCAGTACTTC.

The table lists this clonotype with many counts. The chain has TRBV12-3 or TRBV12-4 and TRBJ2-7, with TRBD2 identical over 10 bases. J lost 6 bases, V lost 3 bases, and 8 bases had no gene match. The CDR3 totals 15 residues. CDR3 amino acids: CASSFGTSAYGEQYF. CDR3 coding DNA: TGTGCCAGCAGTTTTGGGACTAGCGCCTACGGCGAGCAGTACTTC.